These T cell receptor beta chains were read from a single sample in a study of CD8+ T cells in alopecia areata. Clones were sequenced by immunoSEQ multiplex PCR, and TCRdb holds only the in-frame ones, with some missing. The sample contains fewer than 250,000 clones, about three fifths of which appear only once. Sequencing was performed on CD4+ T cells sorted from blood, taken between weeks 49 and 50, from a patient treated with tofacitinib. The receptors were sampled from a human donor with alopecia areata. Each CDR3 is given with its conserved first and last residue. The D gene is left open where the match is weak. Only some rows state a clone size, as once, few, many or a class for expanded clones.

cdr3_aa,cdr3_nt,j_call,d_call,v_call,clone_size,cdr3_length
CASSFLGATENIQYF,TGTGCCAGCAGTTTTCTTGGGGCTACTGAAAACATTCAGTACTTC,TRBJ2-4,-,TRBV27,-,15
CASSLSVDTQYF,TGCGCCAGCAGCTTATCGGTTGATACGCAGTATTTT,TRBJ2-3,-,TRBV5-1,-,12
CASSRAADPGYTF,TGTGCCAGCAGCCGAGCAGCTGACCCTGGCTACACCTTC,TRBJ1-2,-,TRBV25-1,-,13
CASSVGQVVSEAFF,TGTGCCAGCAGCGTAGGACAGGTGGTGTCCGAAGCTTTCTTT,TRBJ1-1,-,TRBV9,-,14
CARRMWETQYF,TGTGCCAGAAGGATGTGGGAGACCCAGTACTTC,TRBJ2-5,-,TRBV19,-,11
CASSQERPTYNEQFF,TGTGCCAGCAGCCAAGAACGGCCGACCTACAATGAGCAGTTCTTC,TRBJ2-1,-,TRBV4-2,-,15
CSVYGTDAMNTEAFF,TGCAGCGTTTACGGGACAGACGCAATGAACACTGAAGCTTTCTTT,TRBJ1-1,TRBD1,TRBV29-1,few,15
CASSRTGQVETQYF,TGTGCCAGCAGCCGGACTGGACAGGTTGAGACCCAGTACTTC,TRBJ2-5,TRBD1,TRBV9,-,14
CASSVDTSGGLQETQYF,TGTGCCAGCAGCGTAGATACTAGCGGGGGGCTTCAAGAGACCCAGTACTTC,TRBJ2-5,TRBD2,TRBV9,-,17
CASSRQEGSYEQYF,TGTGCCAGCAGTCGACAGGAAGGCTCCTACGAGCAGTACTTC,TRBJ2-7,-,TRBV28,-,14
CASSPGPRDYEQYF,TGCGCCAGCAGTCCGGGACCCAGAGACTACGAGCAGTACTTC,TRBJ2-7,-,TRBV23-1,-,14
CASSLAGEQYF,TGTGCCAGCAGCTTAGCGGGGGAGCAGTACTTC,TRBJ2-7,-,TRBV7-2,-,11
CASSISGRGSYNSPLHF,TGTGCCAGCAGTATCTCTGGGCGAGGCTCCTATAATTCACCCCTCCACTTT,TRBJ1-6,-,TRBV27,-,17
CASSLTQDYYNEQFF,TGTGCCAGCAGCTTGACCCAGGACTATTACAATGAGCAGTTCTTC,TRBJ2-1,-,TRBV5-4,-,15
CSVRGIVGDSTDTQYF,TGCAGCGTGAGAGGTATCGTAGGGGACAGCACAGATACGCAGTATTTT,TRBJ2-3,-,TRBV29-1,-,16
CASSPPDGSYEQYF,TGTGCCAGCAGCCCCCCGGACGGGTCCTACGAGCAGTACTTC,TRBJ2-7,-,TRBV7-2,once,14
CATSRGQGGQETQYF,TGTGCCACCAGCAGAGGCCAGGGGGGGCAAGAGACCCAGTACTTC,TRBJ2-5,-,TRBV15,once,15
CASSLGLAGEQFF,TGCGCCAGCAGCTTGGGACTAGCAGGGGAGCAGTTCTTC,TRBJ2-1,TRBD2,TRBV5-1,many,13
CASRDSVTTLSTDTQYF,TGTGCCAGCAGAGACAGTGTGACAACCCTTAGCACAGATACGCAGTATTTT,TRBJ2-3,-,TRBV2,-,17
CASSSPGTNTGELFF,TGTGCCAGCAGCTCGCCCGGGACGAACACCGGGGAGCTGTTTTTT,TRBJ2-2,-,TRBV7-9,-,15
CASSFSGAKTGELFF,TGTGCCAGCAGTTTTAGCGGGGCAAAGACCGGGGAGCTGTTTTTT,TRBJ2-2,TRBD2,TRBV7-6,-,15
CASSLGPRTYEQYF,TGTGCCAGCAGCTTAGGGCCCCGTACCTACGAGCAGTACTTC,TRBJ2-7,-,TRBV7-2,many,14
CASSQKVPANTGELFF,TGTGCCAGCAGCCAAAAAGTGCCCGCGAACACCGGGGAGCTGTTTTTT,TRBJ2-2,-,TRBV2,-,16
CAWAISRGNTEAFF,TGTGCCTGGGCTATATCCAGGGGGAACACTGAAGCTTTCTTT,TRBJ1-1,-,TRBV30,-,14
CSAQLTGEGGTEAFF,TGCAGCGCCCAACTAACAGGGGAAGGGGGCACTGAAGCTTTCTTT,TRBJ1-1,TRBD1,TRBV29-1,-,15
CASGQDPFTDTQYF,TGTGCCAGCGGCCAGGACCCTTTCACAGATACGCAGTATTTT,TRBJ2-3,-,TRBV9,few,14
CSVEDLFGGGTPSYEQYF,TGCAGCGTTGAAGATCTTTTCGGAGGGGGCACCCCAAGCTACGAGCAGTACTTC,TRBJ2-7,-,TRBV29-1,few,18
CSVAVMGETQYF,TGCAGCGTTGCCGTGATGGGAGAGACCCAGTACTTC,TRBJ2-5,-,TRBV29-1,few,12
CASSRGQSNEKLFF,TGTGCCAGCAGTCGGGGCCAGTCTAATGAAAAACTGTTTTTT,TRBJ1-4,-,TRBV28,-,14
CASSRPREIYGYTF,TGTGCCAGCAGCCGGCCGAGGGAGATCTATGGCTACACCTTC,TRBJ1-2,-,TRBV5-6,-,14
CASSIQTGGPYEQYF,TGTGCCAGCAGCATCCAGACAGGGGGCCCCTACGAGCAGTACTTC,TRBJ2-7,TRBD1,TRBV11-2,-,15